The 10 T cell receptor beta chains reported below all come from one sample, sequenced in a study of human T cells and chemical hapten exposure. The sample's time point: patch test 1, 2 weeks after DPC sensitization. This sample's treatment: therapeutic diphenylcyclopropenone sensitization with weekly scalp DPC. One entry per CDR3 protein, called by TCRdb with MiXCR from the RACE reads. The sample holds tens of thousands of distinct CDR3 sequences, roughly 10% seen once. This specimen was whole blood, taken in connection with sensitization to the hapten diphenylcyclopropenone (DPC). These receptors were obtained from a middle-aged man with alopecia areata. Some clones in this sample may be carry-over from other donors' samples.

J is TRBJ2-2 and V is TRBV6-1, with D possibly matching TRBD1 (6 bases). The CDR3 length is 15 residues. The germline V gene encodes CDR1 MNHNS and CDR2 SASEGT. Between the trimmed V and J ends, which lost 4 bases and 6 bases, there was a span of 15 bases. CDR3 DNA sequence: TGTGCCAGCAGTGTGAGCAGGGGCAATGCCGGGGAGCTGTTTTTT. Amino acid sequence: CASSVSRGNAGELFF.

The CDR3 sequence is CASSRGTAQETQYF. The DNA of the CDR3 is TGTGCCAGCAGCCGAGGGACAGCACAAGAGACCCAGTACTTC. The chain links TRBV14 to TRBJ2-5, with 7 bases matching TRBD1. V shed 4 bases, J shed 2 bases, and the junction held 4 bases outside the gene matches. This CDR3 comprises 14 residues. The germline V gene encodes CDR1 SGHDN and CDR2 FVKESK.

This clonotype occurred many times. The CDR3 DNA is TGTGCCAGCAGCTTAACGAACACCGGGGAGCTGTTTTTT. Translating it yields CASSLTNTGELFF. The gene calls are TRBV7-2 and TRBJ2-2, with D uncertain. Germline lookup yields CDR1 SGHTA and CDR2 FQGNSA. This CDR3 comprises 13 residues. Trimming pared 2 bases from V and 0 bases from J, leaving 1 base between.

This clonotype was picked up a small number of times. J is TRBJ2-5 and V is TRBV2; no reliable D call. The CDR3 has 11 amino acids. Germline loops: CDR1 SNHLY, CDR2 FYNNEI. Trimming stripped 3 bases from V and 3 bases from J, with 2 bases between. CDR3 bases: TGTGCCAGCAGTGAGGAAGAGACCCAGTACTTC. It encodes CASSEEETQYF.

V usage is TRBV5-6 and J usage is TRBJ2-7; D is perhaps TRBD2 (6 bases). V lost 3 bases to trimming and J lost 3 bases, with 7 bases between them. The length of the CDR3 is 12 residues. Germline loops: CDR1 SGHDT, CDR2 YYEEEE. The CDR3 here is CASSWEDYEQYV. CDR3 DNA sequence: TGTGCCAGCAGCTGGGAGGACTACGAGCAGTACGTC.

The V and J genes are TRBV6-6 and TRBJ1-1; the D is unclear. V lost 7 bases, J lost 6 bases, and 15 bases lay in between. Looked up from germline, CDR1 is MNHNY and CDR2 is SVGAGI (reference sequence). This CDR3 has 13 amino acids. The DNA for the CDR3 is TGTGCCAGCACTTTAGGGCTCCGGGCTGAAGCTTTCTTT. It translates to CASTLGLRAEAFF.

This clonotype was found a few times. V is TRBV5-1 and J is TRBJ2-1; TRBD2 might be the D (7 bases). Germline assignment: CDR1 SGHRS and CDR2 YFSETQ. The CDR3 has 15 residues. V was cut by 1 base and J by 5 bases, with 13 bases left in between. The CDR3 reads CASSLLGGDNNEQFF. The CDR3 bases are TGCGCCAGCAGCTTGTTAGGGGGGGACAACAATGAGCAGTTCTTC.

This clonotype was seen more than once but under ten times. The CDR3 DNA is TGTGCCAGCAGTTACTCAACGACAGGGAGTGAGCAGTTCTTC. Translated: CASSYSTTGSEQFF. The chain has TRBV6-2 or TRBV6-3 and TRBJ2-1; 7 nucleotides line up with TRBD1. Germline assignment: CDR1 MNHEY and CDR2 SVGEGT. The length of the CDR3 is 14 residues. V dropped 0 bases and J dropped 9; count of bases not matched to a gene: 5.

This clonotype has more than one count but fewer than ten. V is TRBV3-1 and J is TRBJ1-1; 9 bases are shared with TRBD1. Germline assignment: CDR1 LGHDT and CDR2 YNNKEL (reference sequence). With 1 base clipped from V and 5 bases from J, the junction kept 2 bases outside the gene matches. The CDR3 is 14 residues long. The CDR3 coding sequence is TGTGCCAGCAGCCAAGGGGACAGGGCAACTGAAGCTTTCTTT. Amino acid sequence: CASSQGDRATEAFF.

This clonotype showed up just a few times. This chain joins TRBV10-3 and TRBJ1-5; possibly TRBD1 for D (5 bases). This CDR3 region has 13 residues. The germline gives CDR1 ENHRY, CDR2 SYGVKD. V was cut by 8 bases and J by 0 bases, with 8 bases left in between. CDR3 in amino acids: CAIRGSSNQPQHF. As DNA, the CDR3 is TGTGCCATCCGGGGGTCTAGCAATCAGCCCCAGCATTTT.